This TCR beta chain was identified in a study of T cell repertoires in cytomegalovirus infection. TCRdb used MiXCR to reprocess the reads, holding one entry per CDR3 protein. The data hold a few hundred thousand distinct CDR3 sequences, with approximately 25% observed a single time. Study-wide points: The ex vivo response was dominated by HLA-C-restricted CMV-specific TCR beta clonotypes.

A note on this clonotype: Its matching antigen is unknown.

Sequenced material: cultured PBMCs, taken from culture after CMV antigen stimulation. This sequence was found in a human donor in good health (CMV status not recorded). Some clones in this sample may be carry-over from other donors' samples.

The chain's CDR3 is CASSGLAVPRGELFF. The CDR3 DNA reads as TGTGCCAGTTCGGGACTAGCGGTTCCCAGAGGGGAGCTGTTTTTT. The chain joins TRBV19 to TRBJ2-2; TRBD2 matches at 11 bases. V gave up 8 bases and J gave up 8 bases; unmatched junction bases: 10. The germline CDR1 and CDR2 sequences are LNHDA and SQIVND (reference sequence). The CDR3 length is 15 residues.